This T cell receptor beta chain was profiled in a study of T cell repertoires in cytomegalovirus infection (dated by TCRdb to the late 2010s). About the study as a whole: Peptide stimulations targeted recently identified HLA-C-restricted CMV epitopes, whose presentation resists viral immunomodulation, together with well-studied HLA-B-restricted epitopes. Because public TCR beta signatures pointed to carriage of CMV infection together with the matching HLA type, the HLA type of each donor mattered for the analysis. On the study overall, not on this receptor specifically: Cumulative frequency of public TCR beta family members discriminated carriers of CMV infection plus the relevant HLA type in this cohort and an independent approximately 370-donor cohort. The ex vivo response was dominated by HLA-C-restricted CMV-specific TCR beta clonotypes, which also provided the single most frequent clonotype in two of eight donors.

For this clonotype: Its antigen remains undetermined. Per-base qualities were not stored, and no clone one base away is much larger.

Relative to germline, V is missing 6 bases and J is missing 6 bases, with 20 bases of the junction outside any gene match. CDR1 KGHSH and CDR2 LQKENI are derived from the germline V gene. The CDR3 runs 18 residues from the cysteine to the phenylalanine. Just CDR3 DNA is preserved here, 54 bases in frame from base 1. Instrument used: Illumina HiSeq 1500. The raw public reads went through TCRdb reprocessing: fastp at Q25, MiXCR clone calling, in-frame beta chains kept. Every distinct CDR3 protein forms one entry, paired with its most common genes and DNA. In this sample the table shows just over 450,000 distinct CDR3 sequences, roughly 42% of which occur a single time. The ten biggest clones cover approximately 40% of the sample. What the treatment or condition label conveys for this sample: in vitro stimulation with specific CMV peptide epitopes to enrich CMV-specific T cells.

Rearrangement joined TRBV18 to TRBJ2-4, and 7 junction bases match TRBD1. The material sequenced was cultured PBMCs, taken from culture after CMV antigen stimulation. The TCR was taken from a human donor in good health (CMV status not recorded). Some clones in this sample may be carry-over from other donors' samples. CDR3 reads: CASSPKKRQGSTGNIQYF. The nucleotides are TGTGCCAGCTCCCCTAAAAAACGACAGGGCTCGACCGGAAACATTCAGTACTTC. Where the CDR3 stops, the reference TRBV18 and TRBJ2-4 genes take over; the full variable domain is NAGVMQNPRHLVRRRGQEARLRCSPMKGHSHVYWYRQLPEEGLKFMVYLQKENIIDESGMPKERFSAEFPKEGPSILRIQQVVRGDSAAYFCASSPKKRQGSTGNIQYFGAGTRLSVL.